This T cell receptor beta chain derives from a study of T cell repertoires in aging, cancer and after chemotherapy. The template was genomic DNA from peripheral blood, not RNA. The CDR3 sequence is 15 residues long. Trimming stripped 3 bases from V and 2 bases from J, with 13 bases between. In germline, CDR1 is SQVTM, CDR2 ANQGSEA. Multiplex touch-down PCR with TRB-A/B primers amplified rearranged V-D-J TRB sequences. One entry per CDR3 protein results from TCRdb running MiXCR on the multiplex PCR reads. The sample carries some 15,000 distinct CDR3 sequences, 50% recorded once. This clonotype turned up a few times.

The chain links TRBV29-1 to TRBJ2-2, with D possibly TRBD2 on 5 matching bases. The sequencing sample was made of blood. The TCR originated in a human donor in good health. The CDR3 protein is CSVETDGVNTGELFF. The DNA for the CDR3 is TGCAGCGTTGAGACGGACGGGGTTAACACCGGGGAGCTGTTTTTT.